This T cell receptor beta chain was retrieved from a study of blood T cell repertoires in COVID-19. Background on the study: Samples came from the United States, Italy and Spain, spanning acute and convalescent COVID-19. Nucleic acid was either cDNA or gDNA, and it came from T cells, B-cell-depleted T cells, or PBMCs.

The protocol was immunoSEQ multiplex PCR, while the TCRdb copy is restricted to in-frame clones and leaves out a portion. The sample holds some 200,000 clones; around 86% are singletons and the top ten take about 6%. This CDR3 comprises 15 residues. Germline values: CDR1 MRHNA, CDR2 SNTAGT. Trimming took off 2 bases at V and 7 bases at J, with 12 bases between the two ends. The receptor was derived from a man at least 80 years old with acute or convalescent COVID-19. Sequencing was performed on peripheral blood. This chain joins TRBV6-4 and TRBJ1-6; tentatively, D is TRBD1 (5 bases). The CDR3, as DNA: TGTGCCAGCAGTGACGGACAAGCCGGGAATTCACCCCTCCACTTT. Translation: CASSDGQAGNSPLHF.